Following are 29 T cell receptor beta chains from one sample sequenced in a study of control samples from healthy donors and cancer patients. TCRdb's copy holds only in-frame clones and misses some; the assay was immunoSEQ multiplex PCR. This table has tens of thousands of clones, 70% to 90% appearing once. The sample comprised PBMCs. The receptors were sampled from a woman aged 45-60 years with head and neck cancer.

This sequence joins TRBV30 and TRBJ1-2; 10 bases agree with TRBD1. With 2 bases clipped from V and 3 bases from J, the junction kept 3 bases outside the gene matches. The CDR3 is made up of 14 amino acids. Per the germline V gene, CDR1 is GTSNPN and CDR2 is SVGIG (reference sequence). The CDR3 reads CAWSPDRGHYGYTF. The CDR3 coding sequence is TGTGCCTGGAGTCCCGACAGGGGGCACTATGGCTACACCTTC.

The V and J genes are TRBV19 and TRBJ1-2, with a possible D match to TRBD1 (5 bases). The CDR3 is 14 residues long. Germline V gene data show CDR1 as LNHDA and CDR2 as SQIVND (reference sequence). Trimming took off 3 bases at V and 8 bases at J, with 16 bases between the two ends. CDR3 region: CASSIRGMDRGYTF. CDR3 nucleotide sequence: TGTGCCAGTAGTATTCGGGGGATGGATCGGGGCTACACCTTC.

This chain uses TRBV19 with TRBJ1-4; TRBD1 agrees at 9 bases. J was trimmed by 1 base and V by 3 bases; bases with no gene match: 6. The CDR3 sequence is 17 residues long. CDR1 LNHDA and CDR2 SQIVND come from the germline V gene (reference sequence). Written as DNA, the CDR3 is TGTGCCAGTAGTATGAAGGACAGGGGCAGAACTAATGAAAAACTGTTTTTT. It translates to CASSMKDRGRTNEKLFF.

In DNA, the CDR3 is TGTGCCAGCAGCCACAACAGGGACACTGAAGCTTTCTTT. Residues: CASSHNRDTEAFF. V and J are TRBV12-3 or TRBV12-4 and TRBJ1-1; possibly TRBD1 for D (6 bases). The CDR3 is made up of 13 amino acids. With 6 bases removed from V and 3 bases from J, the gap between germline ends came to 11 bases.

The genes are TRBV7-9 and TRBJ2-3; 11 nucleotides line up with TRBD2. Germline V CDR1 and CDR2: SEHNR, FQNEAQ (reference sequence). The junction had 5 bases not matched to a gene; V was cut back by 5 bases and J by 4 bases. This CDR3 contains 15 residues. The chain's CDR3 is CASSPQTSGADTQYF. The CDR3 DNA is TGTGCCAGCAGCCCACAGACTAGCGGGGCAGATACGCAGTATTTT.

CDR3 region: CASSLNTLEAFF. The DNA of the CDR3 is TGTGCCAGCAGCCTGAACACCCTTGAAGCTTTCTTT. This sequence joins TRBV3-1 (or the pseudogene TRBV3-2) and TRBJ1-1, with D hard to call. V was clipped by 4 bases and J by 7 bases, with 10 bases between them. The CDR3 covers 12 residues. Per germline, CDR1 LGHDT and CDR2 YNNKEL (reference sequence).

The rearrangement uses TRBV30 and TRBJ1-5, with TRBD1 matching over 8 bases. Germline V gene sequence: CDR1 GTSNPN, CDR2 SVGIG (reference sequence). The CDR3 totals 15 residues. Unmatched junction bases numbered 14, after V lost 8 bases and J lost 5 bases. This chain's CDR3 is CAANSGTGVYQPQHF. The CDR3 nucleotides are TGTGCCGCAAACTCCGGGACAGGTGTATATCAGCCCCAGCATTTT.

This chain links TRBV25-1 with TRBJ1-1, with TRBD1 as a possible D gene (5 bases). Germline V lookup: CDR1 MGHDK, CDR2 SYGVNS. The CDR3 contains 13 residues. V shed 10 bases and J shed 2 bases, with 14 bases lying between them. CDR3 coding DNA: TGTGCCACCAAGCTGACAGCTAACACTGAAGCTTTCTTT. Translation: CATKLTANTEAFF.

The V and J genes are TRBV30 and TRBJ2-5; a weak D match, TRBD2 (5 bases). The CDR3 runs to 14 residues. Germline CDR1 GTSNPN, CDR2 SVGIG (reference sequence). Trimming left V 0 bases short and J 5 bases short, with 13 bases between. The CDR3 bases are TGTGCCTGGAGTGTATCGGGGTCACCGGAGACCCAGTACTTC. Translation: CAWSVSGSPETQYF. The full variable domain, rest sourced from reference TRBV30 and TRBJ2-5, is SQTIHQWPATLVQPVGSPLSLECTVEGTSNPNLYWYRQAAGRGLQLLFYSVGIGQISSEVPQNLSASRPQDRQFILSSKKLLLSDSGFYLCAWSVSGSPETQYFGPGTRLLVL.

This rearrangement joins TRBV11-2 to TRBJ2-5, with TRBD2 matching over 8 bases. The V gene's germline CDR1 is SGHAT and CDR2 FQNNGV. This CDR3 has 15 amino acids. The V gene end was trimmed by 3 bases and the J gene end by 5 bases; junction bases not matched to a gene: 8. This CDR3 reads CASSLERTSSETQYF. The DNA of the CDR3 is TGTGCCAGCAGCTTGGAAAGGACTAGCTCGGAGACCCAGTACTTC. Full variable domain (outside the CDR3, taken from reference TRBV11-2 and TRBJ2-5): EAGVAQSPRYKIIEKRQSVAFWCNPISGHATLYWYQQILGQGPKLLIQFQNNGVVDDSQLPKDRFSAERLKGVDSTLKIQPAKLEDSAVYLCASSLERTSSETQYFGPGTRLLVL.

The CDR3 reads CATSDLPGGVTDTQYF. DNA for the CDR3: TGTGCCACCAGTGATTTGCCGGGAGGGGTTACAGATACGCAGTATTTT. The chain recombines TRBV24-1 with TRBJ2-3, with 8 bases that match TRBD2. V lost 0 bases, J lost 3 bases, and 4 bases stayed unmatched. The CDR3 covers 16 residues. Germline V CDR1 and CDR2: KGHDR, SFDVKD.

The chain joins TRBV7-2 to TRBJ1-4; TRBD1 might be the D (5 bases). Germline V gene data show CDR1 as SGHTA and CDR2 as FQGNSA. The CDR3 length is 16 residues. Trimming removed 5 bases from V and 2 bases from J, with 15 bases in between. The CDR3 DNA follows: TGTGCCAGCAGCCATCAGGGTGGGGGGACTAATGAAAAACTGTTTTTT. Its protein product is CASSHQGGGTNEKLFF.

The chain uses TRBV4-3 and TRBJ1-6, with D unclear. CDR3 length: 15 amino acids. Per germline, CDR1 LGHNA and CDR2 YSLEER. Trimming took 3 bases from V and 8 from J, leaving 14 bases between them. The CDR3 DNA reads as TGCGCCAGCAGCCACGGGCGGGGTGCGGATTCACCCCTCCACTTT. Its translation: CASSHGRGADSPLHF.

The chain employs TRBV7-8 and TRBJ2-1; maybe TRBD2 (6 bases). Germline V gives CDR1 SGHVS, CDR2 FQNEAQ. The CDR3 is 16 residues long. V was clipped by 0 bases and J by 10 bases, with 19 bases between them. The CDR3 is CASSLARGGMGQEQFF. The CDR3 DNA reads TGTGCCAGCAGCTTAGCGCGGGGTGGTATGGGTCAGGAGCAGTTCTTC.

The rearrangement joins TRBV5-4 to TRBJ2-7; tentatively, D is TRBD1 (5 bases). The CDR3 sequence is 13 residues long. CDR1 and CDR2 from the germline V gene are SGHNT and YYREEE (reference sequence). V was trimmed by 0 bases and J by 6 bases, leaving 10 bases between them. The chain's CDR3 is CASSLDLGREQYF. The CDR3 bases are TGTGCCAGCAGCTTGGATTTGGGGCGCGAGCAGTACTTC. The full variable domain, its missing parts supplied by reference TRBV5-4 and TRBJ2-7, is ETGVTQSPTHLIKTRGQQVTLRCSSQSGHNTVSWYQQALGQGPQFIFQYYREEENGRGNFPPRFSGLQFPNYSSELNVNALELDDSALYLCASSLDLGREQYFGPGTRLTVT.

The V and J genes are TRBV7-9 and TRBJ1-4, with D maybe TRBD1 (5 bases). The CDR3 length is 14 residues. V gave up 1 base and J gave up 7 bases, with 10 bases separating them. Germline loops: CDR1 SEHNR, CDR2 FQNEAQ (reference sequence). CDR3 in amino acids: CASSLEGLGEKLFF. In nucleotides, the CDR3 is TGTGCCAGCAGCTTAGAGGGGTTGGGTGAAAAACTGTTTTTT. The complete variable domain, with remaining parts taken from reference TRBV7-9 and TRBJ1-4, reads DTGVSQNPRHKITKRGQNVTFRCDPISEHNRLYWYRQTLGQGPEFLTYFQNEAQLEKSRLLSDRFSAERPKGSFSTLEIQRTEQGDSAMYLCASSLEGLGEKLFFGSGTQLSVL.

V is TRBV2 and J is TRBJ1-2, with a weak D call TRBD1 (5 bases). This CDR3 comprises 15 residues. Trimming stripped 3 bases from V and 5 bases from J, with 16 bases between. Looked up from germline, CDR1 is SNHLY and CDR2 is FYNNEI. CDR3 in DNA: TGTGCCAGCAGTGAGAGGACCTCGGGGCTATATGGCTACACCTTC. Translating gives CASSERTSGLYGYTF. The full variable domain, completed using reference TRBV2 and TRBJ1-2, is EPEVTQTPSHQVTQMGQEVILRCVPISNHLYFYWYRQILGQKVEFLVSFYNNEISEKSEIFDDQFSVERPDGSNFTLKIRSTKLEDSAMYFCASSERTSGLYGYTFGSGTRLTVV.

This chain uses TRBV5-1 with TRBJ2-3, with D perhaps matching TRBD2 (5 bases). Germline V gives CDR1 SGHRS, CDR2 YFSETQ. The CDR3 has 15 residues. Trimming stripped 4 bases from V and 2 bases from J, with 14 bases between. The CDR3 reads CASSNGERYTDTQYF. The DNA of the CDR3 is TGCGCCAGCAGCAACGGGGAAAGGTACACAGATACGCAGTATTTT.

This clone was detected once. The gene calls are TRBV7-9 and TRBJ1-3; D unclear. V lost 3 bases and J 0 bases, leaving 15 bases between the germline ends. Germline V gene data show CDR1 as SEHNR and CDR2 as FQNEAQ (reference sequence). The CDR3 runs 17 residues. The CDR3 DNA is TGTGCCAGCAGCTTCGAAGGGCCACAACGCTCTGGAAACACCATATATTTT. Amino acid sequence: CASSFEGPQRSGNTIYF.

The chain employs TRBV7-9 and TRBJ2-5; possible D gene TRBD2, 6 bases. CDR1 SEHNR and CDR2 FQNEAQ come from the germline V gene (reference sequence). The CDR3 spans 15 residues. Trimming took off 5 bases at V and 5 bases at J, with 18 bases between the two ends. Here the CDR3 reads CASSPNLREGETQYF. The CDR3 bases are TGTGCCAGCAGCCCCAACCTGCGGGAAGGGGAGACCCAGTACTTC.

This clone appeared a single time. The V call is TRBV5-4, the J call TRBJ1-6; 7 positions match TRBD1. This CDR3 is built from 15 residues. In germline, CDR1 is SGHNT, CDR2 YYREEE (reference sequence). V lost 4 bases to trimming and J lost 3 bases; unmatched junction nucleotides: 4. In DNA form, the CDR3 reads TGTGCCAGCAGCCCGGGACAGAGCTATAATTCACCCCTCCACTTT. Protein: CASSPGQSYNSPLHF.

CDR3 sequence reads: CASSEARVEQPQHF. CDR3 nucleotides: TGTGCCAGCAGTGAAGCCAGGGTGGAGCAGCCCCAGCATTTT. The J gene is TRBJ1-5, the V gene TRBV2; possible D gene TRBD1, 5 bases. With 0 bases removed from V and 7 bases from J, the gap between germline ends came to 10 bases. CDR3 length: 14 residues. Per germline, CDR1 SNHLY and CDR2 FYNNEI.

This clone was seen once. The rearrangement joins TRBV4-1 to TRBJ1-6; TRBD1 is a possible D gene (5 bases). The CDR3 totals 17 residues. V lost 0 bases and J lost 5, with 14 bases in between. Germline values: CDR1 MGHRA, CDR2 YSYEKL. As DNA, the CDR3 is TGCGCCAGCAGCCAAGATGGGGGGGGAAGGGATAATTCACCCCTCCACTTT. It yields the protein CASSQDGGGRDNSPLHF.

CDR3: CASSLVTSGTDTQYF. The CDR3 region has the DNA TGTGCCAGCAGCTTAGTAACTAGCGGCACAGATACGCAGTATTTT. The chain uses TRBV7-9 and TRBJ2-3; 7 nucleotides agree with TRBD2. The CDR3 spans 15 residues. The ends lost 1 base at V and 1 base at J; junction bases unmatched: 2. Germline V gene lookup returns CDR1 SEHNR and CDR2 FQNEAQ (reference sequence).

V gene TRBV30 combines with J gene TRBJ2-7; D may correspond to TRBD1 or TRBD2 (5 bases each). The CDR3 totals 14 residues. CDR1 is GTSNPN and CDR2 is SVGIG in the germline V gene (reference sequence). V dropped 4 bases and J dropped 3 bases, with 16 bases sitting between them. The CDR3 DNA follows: TGTGCCTGGATCACCAGGGACGGACGCTACGAGCAGTACTTC. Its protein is CAWITRDGRYEQYF.

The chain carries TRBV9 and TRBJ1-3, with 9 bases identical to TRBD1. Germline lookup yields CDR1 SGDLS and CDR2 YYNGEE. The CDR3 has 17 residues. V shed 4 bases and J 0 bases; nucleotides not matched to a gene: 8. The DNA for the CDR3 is TGTGCCAGCAGCTTCCGGGACAGGGCACTCTCTGGAAACACCATATATTTT. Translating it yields CASSFRDRALSGNTIYF.

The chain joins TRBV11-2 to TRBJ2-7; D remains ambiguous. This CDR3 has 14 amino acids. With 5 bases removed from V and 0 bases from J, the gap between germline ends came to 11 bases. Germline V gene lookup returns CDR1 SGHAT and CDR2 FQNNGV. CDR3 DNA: TGTGCCAGCAGCCGTGGGTGGAGCTCCTACGAGCAGTACTTC. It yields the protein CASSRGWSSYEQYF.

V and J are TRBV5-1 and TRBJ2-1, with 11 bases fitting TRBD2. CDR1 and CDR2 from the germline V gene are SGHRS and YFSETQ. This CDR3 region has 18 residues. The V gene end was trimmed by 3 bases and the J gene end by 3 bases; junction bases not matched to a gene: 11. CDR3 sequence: CASSSDQIGLAGYNEQFF. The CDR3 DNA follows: TGCGCCAGCAGCTCCGACCAAATTGGACTAGCGGGCTACAATGAGCAGTTCTTC.

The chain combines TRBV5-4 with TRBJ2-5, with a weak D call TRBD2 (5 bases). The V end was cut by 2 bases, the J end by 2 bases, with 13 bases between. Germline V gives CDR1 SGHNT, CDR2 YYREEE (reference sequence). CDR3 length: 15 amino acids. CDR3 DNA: TGTGCCAGCAGCTTAGCTAGCCCCCTACAAGAGACCCAGTACTTC. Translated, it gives CASSLASPLQETQYF.